This T cell receptor (beta chain) was found in a study of beta chain features in type 1 diabetes. Expressed TCRB transcripts got sequenced, as all isolated RNA was reverse transcribed. Sequencing used immunoSEQ multiplex PCR; TCRdb keeps in-frame clones, though not all of them. The table shows around 300,000 clones, with 9.5% to 11% occurring only once. The table lists this clone with a few counts. The antigen remains undetermined. General study findings and limits: A potential PCR bias toward shorter templates would be equal in patient and control samples. In cDNA sequencing, cells with high TCR expression could be over-represented.

V trimming: 4 bases; J trimming: 4 bases; junction bases outside the gene matches: 9. Germline lookup yields CDR1 SGHRS and CDR2 YFSETQ. CDR3 length: 16 residues. The TCR originated in a woman under 40 in good health. The genes are TRBV5-1 and TRBJ2-1; 9 positions match TRBD2. Sample: naive CD4+ T cells from blood. The CDR3 coding sequence is TGCGCCAGCAGCCCCCGGCTAGCGGGACCTTACAATGAGCAGTTCTTC. Translation gives CASSPRLAGPYNEQFF.